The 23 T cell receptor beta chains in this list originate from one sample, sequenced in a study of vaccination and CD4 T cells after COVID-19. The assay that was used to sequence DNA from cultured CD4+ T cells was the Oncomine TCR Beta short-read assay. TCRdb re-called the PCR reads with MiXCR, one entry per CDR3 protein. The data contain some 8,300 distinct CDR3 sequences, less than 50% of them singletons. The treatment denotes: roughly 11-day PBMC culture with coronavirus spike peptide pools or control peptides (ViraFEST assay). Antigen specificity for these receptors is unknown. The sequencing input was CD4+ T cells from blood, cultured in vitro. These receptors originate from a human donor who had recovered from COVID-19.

CDR3 DNA sequence: TGCAGTGCTAGAGGGGGAGGAGAGACCCAGTACTTC. It codes for CSARGGGETQYF. The chain recombines TRBV20-1 with TRBJ2-5; possibly TRBD2 for D (6 bases). CDR3 length equals 12 residues. V was cut by 1 base and J by 4 bases, with 7 bases left in between. The germline V gene has CDR1 DFQATT and CDR2 SNEGSKA (reference sequence).

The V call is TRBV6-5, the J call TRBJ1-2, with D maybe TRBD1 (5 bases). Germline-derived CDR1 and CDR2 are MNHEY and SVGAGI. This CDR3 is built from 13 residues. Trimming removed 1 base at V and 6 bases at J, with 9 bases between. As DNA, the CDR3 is TGTGCCAGCAGTTACTTCGGGGGGGATGGCTACACCTTC. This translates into CASSYFGGDGYTF.

The CDR3 region has the DNA TGCAGTGCTAGAAAGTGCGAGCGAGCCTCCTACAATGAGCAGTTCTTC. It specifies CSARKCERASYNEQFF. The rearrangement joins TRBV20-1 to TRBJ2-1; D not resolved. The CDR3 covers 16 residues. Trimming left V 2 bases short and J 0 bases short, with 14 bases between. In germline, CDR1 is DFQATT, CDR2 SNEGSKA (reference sequence).

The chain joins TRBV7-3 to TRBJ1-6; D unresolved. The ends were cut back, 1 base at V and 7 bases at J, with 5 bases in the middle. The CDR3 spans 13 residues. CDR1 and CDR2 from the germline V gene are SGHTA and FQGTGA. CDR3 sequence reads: CASSLNGNSPLHF. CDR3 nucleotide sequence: TGTGCCAGCAGCTTAAACGGGAATTCACCCCTCCACTTT.

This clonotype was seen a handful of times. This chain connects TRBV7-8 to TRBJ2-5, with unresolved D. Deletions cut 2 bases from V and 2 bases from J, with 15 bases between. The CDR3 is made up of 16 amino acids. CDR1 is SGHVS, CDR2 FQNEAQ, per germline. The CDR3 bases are TGTGCCAGCAGCTTAATGGCAGTTTTACCTCAAGAGACCCAGTACTTC. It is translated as CASSLMAVLPQETQYF.

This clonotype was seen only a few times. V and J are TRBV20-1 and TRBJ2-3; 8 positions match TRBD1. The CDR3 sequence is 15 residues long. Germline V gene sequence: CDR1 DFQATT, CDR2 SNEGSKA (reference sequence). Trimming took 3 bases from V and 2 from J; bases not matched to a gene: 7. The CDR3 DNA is TGCAGTGCTAGGCGTCCGGGACAGGACACAGATACGCAGTATTTT. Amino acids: CSARRPGQDTDTQYF.

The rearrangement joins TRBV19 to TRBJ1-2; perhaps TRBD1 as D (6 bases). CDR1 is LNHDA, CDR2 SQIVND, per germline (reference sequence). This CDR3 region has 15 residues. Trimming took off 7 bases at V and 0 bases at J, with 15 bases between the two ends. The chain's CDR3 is CASTFRTVTNYGYTF. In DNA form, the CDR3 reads TGTGCCAGTACCTTCAGGACAGTTACTAACTATGGCTACACCTTC.

The CDR3 loop is CASSRLAGQETQYF. The CDR3 DNA reads TGTGCCAGCAGCCGACTAGCGGGGCAAGAGACCCAGTACTTC. The chain is built from TRBV11-2 and TRBJ2-5, with TRBD2 matching over 11 bases. CDR3 size: 14 residues. Germline V lookup: CDR1 SGHAT, CDR2 FQNNGV. The V gene end was trimmed by 5 bases and the J gene end by 2 bases; junction bases not matched to a gene: 1.

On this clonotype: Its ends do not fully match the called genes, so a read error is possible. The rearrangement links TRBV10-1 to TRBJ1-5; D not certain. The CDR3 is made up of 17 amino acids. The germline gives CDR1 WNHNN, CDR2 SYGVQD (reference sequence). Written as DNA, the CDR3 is TGCGCAAGCAGTGAGCGGGGAGCGCGCCCAGGCAATCAGCCCCAGCATTTT. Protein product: CASSERGARPGNQPQHF.

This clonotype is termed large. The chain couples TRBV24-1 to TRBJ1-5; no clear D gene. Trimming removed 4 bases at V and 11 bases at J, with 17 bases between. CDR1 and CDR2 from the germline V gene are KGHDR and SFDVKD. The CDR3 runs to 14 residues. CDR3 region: CATSDPQLIWAQHF. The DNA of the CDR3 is TGTGCCACCAGTGACCCCCAGCTTATTTGGGCCCAGCATTTT.

The CDR3 nucleotides are TGTGCCAGCAGCTTAGAAGGGCTCTCCACTGAAGCTTTCTTT. It encodes CASSLEGLSTEAFF. The rearrangement links TRBV7-9 to TRBJ1-1; no definite D call. This CDR3 region has 14 residues. V lost 1 base and J 4 bases, leaving 10 bases between the germline ends. Germline CDR1 is SEHNR and CDR2 is FQNEAQ (reference sequence).

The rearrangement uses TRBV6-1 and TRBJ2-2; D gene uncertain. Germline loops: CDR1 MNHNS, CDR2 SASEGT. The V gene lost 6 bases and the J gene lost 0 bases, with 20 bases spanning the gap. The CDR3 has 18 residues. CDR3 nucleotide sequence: TGTGCCAGCAGACACAAATTTTACGGAGACGCGAACACCGGGGAGCTGTTTTTT. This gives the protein CASRHKFYGDANTGELFF.

For the CDR3, the DNA is TGTGCCATCAGTGTACGGACAGGGGTTACTGAAGCTTTCTTT. Its translation is CAISVRTGVTEAFF. The V and J genes are TRBV10-3 and TRBJ1-1; 9 bases fit TRBD1. V shed 4 bases, J shed 5 bases, and the junction held 5 bases outside the gene matches. CDR1 and CDR2 (germline): ENHRY, SYGVKD. This CDR3 has 14 amino acids.

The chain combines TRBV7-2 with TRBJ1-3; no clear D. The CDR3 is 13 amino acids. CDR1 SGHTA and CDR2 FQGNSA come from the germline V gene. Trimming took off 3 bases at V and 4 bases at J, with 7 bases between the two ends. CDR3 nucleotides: TGTGCCAGCAGCTTCGAACCCGGAAACACCATATATTTT. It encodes CASSFEPGNTIYF. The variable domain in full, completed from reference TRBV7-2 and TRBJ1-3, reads GAGVSQSPSNKVTEKGKDVELRCDPISGHTALYWYRQSLGQGLEFLIYFQGNSAPDKSGLPSDRFSAERTGGSVSTLTIQRTQQEDSAVYLCASSFEPGNTIYFGEGSWLTVV.

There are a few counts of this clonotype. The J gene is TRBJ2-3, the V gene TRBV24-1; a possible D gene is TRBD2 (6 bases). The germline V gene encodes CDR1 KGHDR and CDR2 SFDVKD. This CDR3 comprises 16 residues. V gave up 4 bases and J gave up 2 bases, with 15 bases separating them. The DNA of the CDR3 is TGTGCCACCAGTGACCCCCGACGGGACTTCACAGATACGCAGTATTTT. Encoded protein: CATSDPRRDFTDTQYF.

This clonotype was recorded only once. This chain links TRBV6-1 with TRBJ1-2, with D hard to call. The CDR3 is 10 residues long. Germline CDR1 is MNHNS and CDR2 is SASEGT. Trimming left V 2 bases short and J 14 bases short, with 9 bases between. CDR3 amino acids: CASSERTGTF. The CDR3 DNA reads TGTGCCAGCAGTGAAAGGACGGGAACCTTC.

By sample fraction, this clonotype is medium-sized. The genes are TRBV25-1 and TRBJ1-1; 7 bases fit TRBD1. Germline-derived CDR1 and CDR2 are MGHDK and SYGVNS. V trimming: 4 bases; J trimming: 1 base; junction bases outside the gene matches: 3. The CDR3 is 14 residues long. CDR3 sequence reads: CASSVEGANTEAFF. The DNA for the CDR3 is TGTGCCAGCAGTGTTGAGGGGGCGAACACTGAAGCTTTCTTT.

CDR3 protein: CASSQVWTSGSSAEQFF. In nucleotides, the CDR3 is TGTGCCAGCAGCCAAGTGTGGACTAGCGGGAGCAGCGCTGAGCAGTTCTTC. The chain couples TRBV3-1 to TRBJ2-1, with 13 bases that match TRBD2. The CDR3 is 17 amino acids. The germline V gene has CDR1 LGHDT and CDR2 YNNKEL (reference sequence). With 1 base clipped from V and 9 bases from J, the junction kept 9 bases outside the gene matches.

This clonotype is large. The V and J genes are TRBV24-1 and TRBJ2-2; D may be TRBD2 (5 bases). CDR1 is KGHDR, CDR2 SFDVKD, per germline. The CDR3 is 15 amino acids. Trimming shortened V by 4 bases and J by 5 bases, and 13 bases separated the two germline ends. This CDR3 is CATSDPRRGTGELFF. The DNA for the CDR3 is TGTGCCACCAGTGACCCCCGGCGAGGGACCGGGGAGCTGTTTTTT.

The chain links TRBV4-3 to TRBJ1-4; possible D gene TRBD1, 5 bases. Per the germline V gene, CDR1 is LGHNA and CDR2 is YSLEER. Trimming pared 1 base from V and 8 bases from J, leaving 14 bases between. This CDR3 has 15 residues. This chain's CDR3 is CASSQAAGQGEKLFF. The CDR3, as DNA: TGCGCCAGCAGCCAAGCCGCGGGGCAGGGAGAAAAACTGTTTTTT.

The chain's CDR3 is CAWSLTDDQPQHF. The CDR3 DNA is TGTGCCTGGAGTTTGACAGACGATCAGCCCCAGCATTTT. The rearrangement uses TRBV30 and TRBJ1-5, with a weak D call TRBD1 (5 bases). Germline CDR1 GTSNPN, CDR2 SVGIG (reference sequence). Trimming stripped 2 bases from V and 5 bases from J, with 10 bases between. The CDR3 is made up of 13 amino acids.

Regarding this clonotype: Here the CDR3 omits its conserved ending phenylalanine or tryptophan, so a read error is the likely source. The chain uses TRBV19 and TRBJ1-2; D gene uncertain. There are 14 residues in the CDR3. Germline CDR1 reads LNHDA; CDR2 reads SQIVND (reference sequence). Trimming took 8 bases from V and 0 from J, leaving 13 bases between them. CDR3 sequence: CASSGQRPNYGYTL. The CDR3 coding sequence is TGTGCCAGTTCTGGGCAGAGACCTAACTATGGCTACACCCTC.

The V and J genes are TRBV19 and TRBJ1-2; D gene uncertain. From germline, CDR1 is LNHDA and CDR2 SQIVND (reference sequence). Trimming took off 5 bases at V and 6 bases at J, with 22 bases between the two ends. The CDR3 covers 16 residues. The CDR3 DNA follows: TGTGCCAGTAGTCAGAACACCGGGTCTGCGAGGAATGGCTACACCTTC. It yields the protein CASSQNTGSARNGYTF.